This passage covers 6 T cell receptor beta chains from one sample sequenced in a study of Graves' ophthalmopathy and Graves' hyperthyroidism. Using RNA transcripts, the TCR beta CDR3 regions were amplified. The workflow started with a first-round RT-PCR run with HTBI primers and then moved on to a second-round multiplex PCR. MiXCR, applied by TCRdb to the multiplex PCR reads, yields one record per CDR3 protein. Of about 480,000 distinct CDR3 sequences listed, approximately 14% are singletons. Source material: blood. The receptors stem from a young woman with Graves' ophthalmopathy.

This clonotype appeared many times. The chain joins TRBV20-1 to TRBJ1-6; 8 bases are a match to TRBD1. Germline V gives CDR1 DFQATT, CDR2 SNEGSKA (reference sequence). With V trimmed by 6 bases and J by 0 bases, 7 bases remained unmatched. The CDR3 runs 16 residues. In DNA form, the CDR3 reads TGCAGTGCAACGGACAGGGCCAGCTCCTATAATTCACCCCTCCACTTT. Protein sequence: CSATDRASSYNSPLHF.

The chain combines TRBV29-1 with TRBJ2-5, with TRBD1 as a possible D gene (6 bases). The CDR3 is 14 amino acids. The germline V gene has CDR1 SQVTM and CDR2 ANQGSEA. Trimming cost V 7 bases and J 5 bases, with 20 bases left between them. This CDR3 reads CSGRNRAQGETQYF. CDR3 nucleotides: TGCAGCGGCCGAAACAGGGCTCAGGGGGAGACCCAGTACTTC.

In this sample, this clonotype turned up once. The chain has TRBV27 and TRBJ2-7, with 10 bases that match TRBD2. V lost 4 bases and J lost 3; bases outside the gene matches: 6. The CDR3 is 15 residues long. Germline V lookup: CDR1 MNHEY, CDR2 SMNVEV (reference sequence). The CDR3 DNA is TGTGCCAGCAGTTCCCCGGGACTAGCGAGCTACGAGCAGTACTTC. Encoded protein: CASSSPGLASYEQYF.

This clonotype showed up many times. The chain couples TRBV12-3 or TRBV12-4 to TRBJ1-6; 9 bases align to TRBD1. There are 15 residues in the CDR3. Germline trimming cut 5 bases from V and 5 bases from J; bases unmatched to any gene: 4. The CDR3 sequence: CASSPGQGDNSPLHF. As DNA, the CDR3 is TGTGCCAGCAGTCCGGGACAGGGTGATAATTCACCCCTCCACTTT.

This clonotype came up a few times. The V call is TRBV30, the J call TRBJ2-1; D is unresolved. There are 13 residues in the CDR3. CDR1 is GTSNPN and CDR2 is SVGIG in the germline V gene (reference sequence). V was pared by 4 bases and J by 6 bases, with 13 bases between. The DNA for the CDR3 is TGTGCCTGGAATAGACGGCATGGCAATGAGCAGTTCTTC. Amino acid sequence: CAWNRRHGNEQFF. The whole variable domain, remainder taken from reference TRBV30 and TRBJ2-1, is SQTIHQWPATLVQPVGSPLSLECTVEGTSNPNLYWYRQAAGRGLQLLFYSVGIGQISSEVPQNLSASRPQDRQFILSSKKLLLSDSGFYLCAWNRRHGNEQFFGPGTRLTVL.

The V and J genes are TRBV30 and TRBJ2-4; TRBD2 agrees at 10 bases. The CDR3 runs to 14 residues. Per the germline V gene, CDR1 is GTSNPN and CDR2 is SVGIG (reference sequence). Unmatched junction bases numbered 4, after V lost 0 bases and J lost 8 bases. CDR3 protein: CAWSVRLAGDIQYF. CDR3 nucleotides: TGTGCCTGGAGTGTAAGACTAGCGGGTGACATTCAGTACTTC. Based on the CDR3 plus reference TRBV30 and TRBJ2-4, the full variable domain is SQTIHQWPATLVQPVGSPLSLECTVEGTSNPNLYWYRQAAGRGLQLLFYSVGIGQISSEVPQNLSASRPQDRQFILSSKKLLLSDSGFYLCAWSVRLAGDIQYFGAGTRLSVL.